The entry that follows covers one T cell receptor beta chain sequence. The sample comes from a study of blood T cells in healthy people across ages. PCR was performed a second time for about 6 to 12 cycles using a sample-barcoded 5' primer and a J-beta primer mix. TCRdb analysed the 5' RACE reads with MiXCR anew, one entry per CDR3 protein. The sample has fewer than 1.5 million distinct CDR3 sequences, approximately 42% seen once. This CDR3 has 13 amino acids. The V end lost 0 bases, the J end lost 11 bases, and 13 bases lay between the germline ends. The germline V gene has CDR1 ENHRY and CDR2 SYGVKD.

The V gene is TRBV10-3, the J gene TRBJ2-5; possibly TRBD1 or TRBD2 for D (6 bases each). Sequenced: blood. The receptor comes from a woman aged 18 to 35 in good health. CDR3 residues: CAISESGRGEQYF. The CDR3 bases are TGTGCCATCAGTGAGTCGGGAAGGGGGGAGCAGTACTTC.